The following is a TCR beta chain sequence with its context. Its target is unknown. Full-length variable regions came from constant-region reverse primers plus semi-nested Nested Universal Primer A PCR. TCRdb processed the 5' RACE reads anew with MiXCR; each CDR3 protein has one entry. The sample shows just over 60,000 distinct CDR3 sequences, just under 30% of them seen only once. Study results and caveats: The TCR gene usage of tumor memory CD4+ T cells clustered together with blood and lymph node memory CD4+ cells and with lymph node naive CD4+ cells.

Naive CD4+ cells had CD25+ Tregs removed. The J segment lost 4 bases and the V segment lost 2 bases, leaving 10 bases of the junction unmatched. Germline V gene data show CDR1 as SGHTA and CDR2 as FQGNSA. This CDR3 spans 16 amino acids. Input material: tumor-infiltrating naive CD4+ T cells sorted from the breast tumor. Noted subset: naive CD4+ T cells, CD4+CD45RA+CD25-. The chain has TRBV7-2 and TRBJ2-7, with 8 bases identical to TRBD1. The receptor was isolated from a female donor with breast cancer. The CDR3 reads CASSLWAQGARYEQYF. The CDR3 nucleotides are TGTGCCAGCAGCTTATGGGCCCAGGGGGCAAGGTACGAGCAGTACTTC.